This T cell receptor beta chain derives from a study of post-analysis software for immune sequencing data. Study details: Progressive-relapsing, secondary progressive and relapsing-remitting multiple sclerosis were among the disease courses included. Findings and limits, study-wide: Significantly decreased normalized Chao1 diversity was recorded for multiple sclerosis patients relative to controls. The study found TRBV5-6, TRBV5-1 and TRBV20-1 among a handful of TRBV segments more frequent in patients than controls. F measure clustering grouped samples strongly by preparation batch.

Note on this clonotype: The target antigen is unknown.

Incorporated into the TCR beta cDNA libraries were unique molecular identifiers, which served to reduce PCR and sequencing biases. T cells numbering about 0.85 to 11 million yielded cDNA molecules that totaled about 500,000. TCRdb re-called the PCR reads with MiXCR, one entry per CDR3 protein. The sample holds 740,000 or so distinct CDR3 sequences; roughly 50% are singletons and the top ten take about 4.5%. With 6 bases removed from V and 6 bases from J, the gap between germline ends came to 11 bases. The length of the CDR3 is 11 residues. CDR1 is DFQATT and CDR2 is SNEGSKA in the germline V gene (reference sequence).

Sequenced material: blood. The chain carries TRBV20-1 and TRBJ2-5; maybe TRBD1 (5 bases). The sequence derives from a girl aged 10 to 17 with multiple sclerosis. The CDR3 protein is CSAVRVKTQYF. The CDR3 bases are TGCAGTGCCGTCAGGGTAAAGACCCAGTACTTC.